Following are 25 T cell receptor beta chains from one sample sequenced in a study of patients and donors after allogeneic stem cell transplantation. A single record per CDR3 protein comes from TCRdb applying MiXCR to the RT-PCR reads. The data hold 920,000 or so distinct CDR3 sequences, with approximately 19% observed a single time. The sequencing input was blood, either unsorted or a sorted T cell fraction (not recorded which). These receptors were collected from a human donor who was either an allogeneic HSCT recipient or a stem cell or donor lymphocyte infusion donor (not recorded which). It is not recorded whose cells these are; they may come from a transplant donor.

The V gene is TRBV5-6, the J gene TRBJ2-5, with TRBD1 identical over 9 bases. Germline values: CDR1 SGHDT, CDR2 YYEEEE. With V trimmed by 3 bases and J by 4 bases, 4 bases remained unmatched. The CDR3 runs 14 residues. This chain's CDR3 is CASSYRGLGETQYF. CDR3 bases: TGTGCCAGCAGCTACAGGGGGCTGGGAGAGACCCAGTACTTC.

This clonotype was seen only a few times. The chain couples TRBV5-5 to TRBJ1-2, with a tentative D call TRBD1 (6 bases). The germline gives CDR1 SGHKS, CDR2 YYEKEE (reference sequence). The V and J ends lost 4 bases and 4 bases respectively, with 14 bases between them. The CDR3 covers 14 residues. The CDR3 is CASSRGGAGYGYTF. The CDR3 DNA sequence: TGTGCCAGCAGCAGGGGGGGCGCGGGCTATGGCTACACCTTC.

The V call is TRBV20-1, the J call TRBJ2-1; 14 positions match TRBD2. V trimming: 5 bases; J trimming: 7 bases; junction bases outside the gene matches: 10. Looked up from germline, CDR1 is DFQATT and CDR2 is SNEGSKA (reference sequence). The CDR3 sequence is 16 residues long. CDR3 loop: CSAWGQRTSGRNEQFF. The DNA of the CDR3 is TGCAGTGCTTGGGGGCAAAGGACTAGCGGGAGGAATGAGCAGTTCTTC.

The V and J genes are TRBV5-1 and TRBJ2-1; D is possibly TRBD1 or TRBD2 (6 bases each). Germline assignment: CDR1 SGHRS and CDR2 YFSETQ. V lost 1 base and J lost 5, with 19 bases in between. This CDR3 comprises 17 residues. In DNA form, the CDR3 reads TGCGCCAGCAGCTTGATAGGGGGGAACCTATACGACAATGAGCAGTTCTTC. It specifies CASSLIGGNLYDNEQFF.

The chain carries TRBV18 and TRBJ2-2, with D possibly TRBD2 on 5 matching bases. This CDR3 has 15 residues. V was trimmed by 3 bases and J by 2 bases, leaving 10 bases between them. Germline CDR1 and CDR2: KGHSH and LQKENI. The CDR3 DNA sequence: TGTGCCAGCTCACCTTTTGAGGGTAACACCGGGGAGCTGTTTTTT. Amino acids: CASSPFEGNTGELFF. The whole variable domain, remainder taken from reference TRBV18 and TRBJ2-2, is NAGVMQNPRHLVRRRGQEARLRCSPMKGHSHVYWYRQLPEEGLKFMVYLQKENIIDESGMPKERFSAEFPKEGPSILRIQQVVRGDSAAYFCASSPFEGNTGELFFGEGSRLTVL.

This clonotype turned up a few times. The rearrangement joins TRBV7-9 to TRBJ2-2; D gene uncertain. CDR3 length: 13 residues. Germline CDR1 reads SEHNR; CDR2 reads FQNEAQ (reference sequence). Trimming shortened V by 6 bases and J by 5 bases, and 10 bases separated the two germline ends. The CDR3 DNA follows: TGTGCCAGCAGACCCGACGGAACCGGGGAGCTGTTTTTT. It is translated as CASRPDGTGELFF.

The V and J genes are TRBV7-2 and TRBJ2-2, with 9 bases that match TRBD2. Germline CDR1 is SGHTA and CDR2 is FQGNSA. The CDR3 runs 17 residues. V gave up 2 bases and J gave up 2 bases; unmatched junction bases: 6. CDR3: CASSLSQAGGNTGELFF. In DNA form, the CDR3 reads TGTGCCAGCAGCTTATCCCAAGCGGGGGGTAACACCGGGGAGCTGTTTTTT.

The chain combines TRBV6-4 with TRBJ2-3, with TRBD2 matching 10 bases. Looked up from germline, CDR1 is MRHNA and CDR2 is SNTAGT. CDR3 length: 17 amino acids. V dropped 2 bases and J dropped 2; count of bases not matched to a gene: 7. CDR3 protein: CASSDRLAGDNTDTQYF. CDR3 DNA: TGTGCCAGCAGTGACAGGCTAGCGGGGGACAACACAGATACGCAGTATTTT.

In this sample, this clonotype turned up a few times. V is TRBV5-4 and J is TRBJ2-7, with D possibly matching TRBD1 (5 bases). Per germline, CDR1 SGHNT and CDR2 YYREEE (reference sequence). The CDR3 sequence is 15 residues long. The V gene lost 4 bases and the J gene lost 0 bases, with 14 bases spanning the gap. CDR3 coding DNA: TGTGCCAGCAGCCCACAGGCAACCCCCTCCTACGAGCAGTACTTC. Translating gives CASSPQATPSYEQYF. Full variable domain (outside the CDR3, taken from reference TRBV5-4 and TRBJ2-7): ETGVTQSPTHLIKTRGQQVTLRCSSQSGHNTVSWYQQALGQGPQFIFQYYREEENGRGNFPPRFSGLQFPNYSSELNVNALELDDSALYLCASSPQATPSYEQYFGPGTRLTVT.

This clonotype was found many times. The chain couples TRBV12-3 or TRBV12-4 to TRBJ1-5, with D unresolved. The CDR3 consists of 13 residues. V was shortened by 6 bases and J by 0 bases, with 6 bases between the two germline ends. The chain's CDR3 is CASSLVSNQPQHF. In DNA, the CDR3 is TGTGCCAGCAGCCTGGTTAGCAATCAGCCCCAGCATTTT.

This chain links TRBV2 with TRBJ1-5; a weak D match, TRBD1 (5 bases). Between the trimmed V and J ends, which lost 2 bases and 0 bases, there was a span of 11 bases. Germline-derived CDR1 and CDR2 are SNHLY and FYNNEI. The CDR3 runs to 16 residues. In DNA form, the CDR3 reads TGTGCCAGCAGTGAATCGACAGTCTATAGCAATCAGCCCCAGCATTTT. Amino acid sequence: CASSESTVYSNQPQHF.

CDR3 loop: CSARDAGRYYGYTF. CDR3 DNA: TGCAGTGCTAGAGATGCGGGAAGGTACTATGGCTACACCTTC. The chain is built from TRBV20-1 and TRBJ1-2, with D uncertain. The V end lost 0 bases, the J end lost 3 bases, and 11 bases lay between the germline ends. This CDR3 has 14 amino acids. Germline V gene data show CDR1 as DFQATT and CDR2 as SNEGSKA (reference sequence).

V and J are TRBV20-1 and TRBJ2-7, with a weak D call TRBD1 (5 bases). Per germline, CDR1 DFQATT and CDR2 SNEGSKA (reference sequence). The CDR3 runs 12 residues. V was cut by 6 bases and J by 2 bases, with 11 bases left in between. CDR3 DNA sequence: TGCAGTGCGGTAGGGGCCCCCTACGAGCAGTACTTC. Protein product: CSAVGAPYEQYF.

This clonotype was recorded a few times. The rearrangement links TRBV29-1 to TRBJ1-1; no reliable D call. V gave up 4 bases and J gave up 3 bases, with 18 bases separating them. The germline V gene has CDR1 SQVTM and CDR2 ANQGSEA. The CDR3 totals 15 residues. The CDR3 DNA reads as TGCAGCGTTGCAGCCCGGGCGGAGCTGGACACTGAAGCTTTCTTT. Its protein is CSVAARAELDTEAFF.

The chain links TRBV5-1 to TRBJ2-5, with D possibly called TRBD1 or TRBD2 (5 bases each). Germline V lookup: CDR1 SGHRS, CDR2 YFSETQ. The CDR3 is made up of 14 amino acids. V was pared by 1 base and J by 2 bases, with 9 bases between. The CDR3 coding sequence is TGCGCCAGCAGCTTGATTGGGGGACAAGAGACCCAGTACTTC. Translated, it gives CASSLIGGQETQYF. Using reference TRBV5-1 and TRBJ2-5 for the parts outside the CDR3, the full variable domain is KAGVTQTPRYLIKTRGQQVTLSCSPISGHRSVSWYQQTPGQGLQFLFEYFSETQRNKGNFPGRFSGRQFSNSRSEMNVSTLELGDSALYLCASSLIGGQETQYFGPGTRLLVL.

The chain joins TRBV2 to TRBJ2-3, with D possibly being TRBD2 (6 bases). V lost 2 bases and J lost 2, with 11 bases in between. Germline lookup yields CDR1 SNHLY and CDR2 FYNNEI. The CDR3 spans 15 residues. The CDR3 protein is CASSETGVATDTQYF. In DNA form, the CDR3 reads TGTGCCAGCAGTGAAACGGGGGTTGCCACAGATACGCAGTATTTT.

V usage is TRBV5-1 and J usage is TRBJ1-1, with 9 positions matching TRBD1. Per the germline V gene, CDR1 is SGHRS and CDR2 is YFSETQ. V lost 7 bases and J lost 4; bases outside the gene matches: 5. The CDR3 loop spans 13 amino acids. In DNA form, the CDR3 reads TGCGCCAGCGAGGGACAGGGTGCCACTGAAGCTTTCTTT. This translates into CASEGQGATEAFF.

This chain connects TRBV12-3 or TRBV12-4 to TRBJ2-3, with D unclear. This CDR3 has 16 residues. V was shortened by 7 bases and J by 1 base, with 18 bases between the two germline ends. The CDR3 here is CASTLDRTRGTDTQYF. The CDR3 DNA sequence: TGTGCCAGCACCCTAGACCGGACCCGGGGCACAGATACGCAGTATTTT.

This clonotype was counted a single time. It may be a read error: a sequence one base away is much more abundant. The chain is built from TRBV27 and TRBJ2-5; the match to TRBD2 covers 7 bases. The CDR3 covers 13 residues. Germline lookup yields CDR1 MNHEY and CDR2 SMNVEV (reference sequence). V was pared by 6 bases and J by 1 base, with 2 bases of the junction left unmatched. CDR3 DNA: TGTGCCAGCAGGCCTAGCGGCCAAGAGACCCAGTACTTC. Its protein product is CASRPSGQETQYF.

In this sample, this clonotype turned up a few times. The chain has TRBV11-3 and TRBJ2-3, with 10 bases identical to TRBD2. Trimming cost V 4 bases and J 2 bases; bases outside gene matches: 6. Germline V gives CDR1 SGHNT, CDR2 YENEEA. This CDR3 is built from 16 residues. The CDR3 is CASSWASGSSTDTQYF. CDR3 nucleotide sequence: TGTGCCAGCAGCTGGGCTAGCGGGAGCTCCACAGATACGCAGTATTTT. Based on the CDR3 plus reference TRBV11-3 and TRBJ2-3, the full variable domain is EAGVVQSPRYKIIEKKQPVAFWCNPISGHNTLYWYLQNLGQGPELLIRYENEEAVDDSQLPKDRFSAERLKGVDSTLKIQPAELGDSAVYLCASSWASGSSTDTQYFGPGTRLTVL.

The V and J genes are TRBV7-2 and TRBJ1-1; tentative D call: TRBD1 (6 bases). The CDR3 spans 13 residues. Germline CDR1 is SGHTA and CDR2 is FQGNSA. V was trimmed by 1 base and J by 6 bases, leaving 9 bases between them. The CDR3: CASSLDGGSEAFF. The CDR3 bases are TGTGCCAGCAGCTTAGATGGGGGCTCTGAAGCTTTCTTT.

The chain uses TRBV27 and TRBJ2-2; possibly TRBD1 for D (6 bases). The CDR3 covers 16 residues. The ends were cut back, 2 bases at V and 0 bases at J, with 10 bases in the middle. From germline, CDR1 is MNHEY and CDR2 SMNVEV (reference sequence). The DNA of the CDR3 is TGTGCCAGCAGTTTAGGGGGCCGAGCGAACACCGGGGAGCTGTTTTTT. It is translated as CASSLGGRANTGELFF.

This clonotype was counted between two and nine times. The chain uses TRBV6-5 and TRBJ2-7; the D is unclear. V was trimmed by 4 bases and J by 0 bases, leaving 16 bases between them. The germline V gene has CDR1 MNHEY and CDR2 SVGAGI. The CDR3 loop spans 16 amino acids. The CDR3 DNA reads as TGTGCCAGCAGTTTACCCCCTTGGGCGGCCTCCTACGAGCAGTACTTC. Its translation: CASSLPPWAASYEQYF.

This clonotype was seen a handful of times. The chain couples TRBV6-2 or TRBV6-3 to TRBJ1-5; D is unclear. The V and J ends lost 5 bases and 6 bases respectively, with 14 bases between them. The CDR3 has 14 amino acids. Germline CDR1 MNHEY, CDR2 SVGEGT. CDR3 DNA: TGTGCCAGCAGTCCCTTCTTGAGTGGTCAGCCCCAGCATTTT. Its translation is CASSPFLSGQPQHF.

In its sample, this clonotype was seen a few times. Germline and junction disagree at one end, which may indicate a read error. CDR3 nucleotide sequence: TGTGCCAGCAGTTGGGAAACATTGTACAGTGAGCAGTTCTTC. Translation: CASSWETLYSEQFF. The genes are TRBV6-2 or TRBV6-3 and TRBJ2-1; D gene ambiguous. CDR1 and CDR2 (germline): MNHEY, SVGEGT. This CDR3 is built from 14 residues.